This record covers a single T cell receptor beta chain. There is no known antigen for this receptor. No much larger clonotype is one base removed from it; base qualities were not supplied. The germline V gene encodes CDR1 MNHEY and CDR2 SMNVEV (reference sequence). Spanning cysteine to phenylalanine, the CDR3 consists of 13 amino acids. Of the read, only the CDR3 DNA is kept; its 39 bases are in frame from base 1. V and J are truncated by 5 bases and 4 bases respectively, leaving an intervening sequence of 11 bases. These data originate in a study of T-cell reconstitution after alpha-beta-depleted transplantation in children (dated by TCRdb to 2016 to 2018). Concerning the study at large: Using TCR repertoire profiling, the study quantitatively followed how T-cell immune reconstitution unfolded in children after TCRalphabeta/CD19-depleted allogeneic hematopoietic cell transplantation. The paper's findings and limits, for the study overall: The high TCRbeta diversity at day 60 in some patients was ascribed to recipient T cells and intrathymic progenitors that had survived conditioning. About two months after transplant, the apparently early recovery of alphabetaT-cell counts reportedly depended on just several hundred clones that had expanded rapidly and came from non-depleted graft cells. The frequencies of hyperexpanded clones fell over the following months, and after one year, T-cell counts and TCRbeta diversity were mostly attributed to newly produced T cells.

Library prep was done by PCR. Sequenced on an Illumina HiSeq 2500. To normalize quantification of the TCRbeta repertoire, the TCR libraries were built with molecular barcoding that relied on unique molecular identifiers. In-frame beta chains were kept once TCRdb had trimmed the public reads at Q25 with fastp and called clones with MiXCR. One record per CDR3 amino acid sequence lists the most common genes and DNA. This sample comprises approximately 1,000,000 distinct CDR3 sequences, around 30% of them detected only once. The ten most abundant clones make up 28% of the sample. This specimen's treatment or condition label, interpreted: allogeneic hematopoietic cell transplantation with graft depleted of TCRalphabeta T cells and CD19 B cells. Transplant recipients were children who received TCRalphabeta/CD19-depleted allogeneic hematopoietic cell grafts.

This TCR came from a boy less than two years old who had a stem cell transplant for SCID, so the T cells may come from the graft donor. The sample was PBMCs, mostly from graft donor cells, taken 360 days after TCRalphabeta/CD19-depleted stem cell transplant. The rearrangement combines TRBV27 with TRBJ1-1; the D gene is perhaps TRBD1, from 5 matching bases. CDR3 region: CASSGGASTEAFF. The DNA sequence is given as TGTGCCAGCAGTGGGGGAGCGAGCACTGAAGCTTTCTTT.